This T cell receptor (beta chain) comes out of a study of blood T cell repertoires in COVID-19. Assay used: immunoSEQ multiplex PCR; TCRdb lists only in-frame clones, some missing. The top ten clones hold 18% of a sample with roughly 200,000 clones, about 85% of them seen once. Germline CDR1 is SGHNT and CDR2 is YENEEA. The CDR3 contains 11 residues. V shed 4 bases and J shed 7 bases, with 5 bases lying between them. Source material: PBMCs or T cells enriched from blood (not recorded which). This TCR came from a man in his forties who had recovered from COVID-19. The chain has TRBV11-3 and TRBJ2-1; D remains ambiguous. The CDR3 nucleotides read TGTGCCAGCAGCTCTAGAAATGAGCAGTTCTTC. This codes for CASSSRNEQFF.